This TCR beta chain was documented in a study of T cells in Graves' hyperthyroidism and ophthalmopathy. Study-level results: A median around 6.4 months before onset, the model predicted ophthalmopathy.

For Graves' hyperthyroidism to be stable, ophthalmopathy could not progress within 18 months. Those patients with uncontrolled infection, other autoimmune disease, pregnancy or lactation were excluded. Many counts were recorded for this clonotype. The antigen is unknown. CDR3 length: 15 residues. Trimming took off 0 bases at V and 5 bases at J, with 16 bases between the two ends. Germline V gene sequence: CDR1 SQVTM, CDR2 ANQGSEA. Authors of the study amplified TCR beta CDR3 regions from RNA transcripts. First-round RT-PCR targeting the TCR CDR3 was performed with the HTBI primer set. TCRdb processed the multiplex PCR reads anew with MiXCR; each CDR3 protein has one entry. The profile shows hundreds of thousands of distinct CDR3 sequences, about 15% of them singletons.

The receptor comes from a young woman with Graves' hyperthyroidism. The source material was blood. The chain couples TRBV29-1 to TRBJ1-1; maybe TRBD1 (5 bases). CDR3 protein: CSVEEGKGMRTEAFF. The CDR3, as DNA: TGCAGCGTTGAAGAGGGCAAGGGGATGAGAACTGAAGCTTTCTTT.